The clone carrying this T cell receptor (beta chain) has ten or more counts. This record comes from a study of patients and donors after allogeneic stem cell transplantation. Each CDR3 protein gets one entry after TCRdb re-called the RT-PCR reads with MiXCR. The repertoire has approximately 250,000 distinct CDR3 sequences, 12% to 15% of them found once; the top ten carry roughly 12%. The CDR3 sequence is 14 residues long. Trimming took 5 bases from V and 1 from J, leaving 14 bases between them. The V gene's germline CDR1 is SQVTM and CDR2 ANQGSEA. The chain combines TRBV29-1 with TRBJ1-1; D is possibly TRBD1 (6 bases). This sequence originates from a human donor who was either an allogeneic HSCT recipient or a stem cell or donor lymphocyte infusion donor (not recorded which). It is not recorded whose cells these are; they may come from a transplant donor. Input material: blood, either unsorted or a sorted T cell fraction (not recorded which). This CDR3 is CSVSQGTANTEAFF. DNA of the CDR3: TGCAGCGTTTCCCAGGGGACGGCGAACACTGAAGCTTTCTTT.